The 31 T cell receptor beta chains below all came from one sample that was sequenced in a study of beta chain features in type 1 diabetes. Study results and limitations: Researchers report that Type 1 diabetes patients had moderately but significantly shorter TCRB CDR3s across all four CD4+ subsets.

All of the isolated RNA was reverse transcribed, so expressed TCRB transcripts were sequenced. TCRdb keeps only in-frame clones here, not all; method: immunoSEQ multiplex PCR. The sample includes a few hundred thousand clones, around 15% of them seen just once. These receptors have no identified antigens. Sequencing was performed on naive CD4+ T cells from blood. The origin of the receptors is a man aged 30 to 39 with type 1 diabetes.

This clone occurred a few times. V and J are TRBV9 and TRBJ2-7; D is possibly TRBD2 (5 bases). V was cut by 0 bases and J by 2 bases, with 9 bases left in between. The CDR3 covers 14 residues. The germline CDR1 and CDR2 sequences are SGDLS and YYNGEE. For the CDR3, the DNA is TGTGCCAGCAGCGTAGGAGACTATGCCTACGAGCAGTACTTC. Translation: CASSVGDYAYEQYF. Using reference TRBV9 and TRBJ2-7 for the parts outside the CDR3, the full variable domain is DSGVTQTPKHLITATGQRVTLRCSPRSGDLSVYWYQQSLDQGLQFLIQYYNGEERAKGNILERFSAQQFPDLHSELNLSSLELGDSALYFCASSVGDYAYEQYFGPGTRLTVT.

The chain employs TRBV27 and TRBJ2-1; the D is unclear. The V end lost 5 bases, the J end lost 0 bases, and 5 bases lay between the germline ends. The germline gives CDR1 MNHEY, CDR2 SMNVEV (reference sequence). This CDR3 contains 13 residues. The CDR3 loop reads CASSKNSYNEQFF. The CDR3 DNA follows: TGTGCCAGCAGTAAGAACTCCTACAATGAGCAGTTCTTC.

V is TRBV18 and J is TRBJ1-1; possibly TRBD1 for D (6 bases). Trimming removed 2 bases at V and 4 bases at J, with 14 bases between. There are 15 residues in the CDR3. Germline V lookup: CDR1 KGHSH, CDR2 LQKENI. CDR3 residues: CASSPLEGGGTEAFF. CDR3 bases: TGTGCCAGCTCACCATTGGAGGGGGGCGGCACTGAAGCTTTCTTT.

The chain couples TRBV30 to TRBJ2-5; a weak D match, TRBD1 (6 bases). The CDR3 runs to 13 residues. Germline assignment: CDR1 GTSNPN and CDR2 SVGIG (reference sequence). Between the trimmed V and J ends, which lost 3 bases and 2 bases, there was a span of 10 bases. The CDR3: CAWSRQVQETQYF. CDR3 sequence (DNA): TGTGCCTGGAGCCGACAGGTGCAAGAGACCCAGTACTTC.

Written as DNA, the CDR3 is TGTGCCAGCAGTTTAAGGAGCACAGATACGCAGTATTTT. Translating it yields CASSLRSTDTQYF. The chain joins TRBV27 to TRBJ2-3, with D uncertain. CDR1 and CDR2 from the germline V gene are MNHEY and SMNVEV (reference sequence). This CDR3 contains 13 residues. The V gene lost 2 bases and the J gene lost 0 bases, with 3 bases spanning the gap.

This rearrangement joins TRBV5-1 to TRBJ2-1, with D perhaps matching TRBD2 (5 bases). Trimming shortened V by 2 bases and J by 6 bases, and 15 bases separated the two germline ends. The CDR3 totals 15 residues. CDR1 is SGHRS, CDR2 YFSETQ, per germline. The CDR3 sequence: CASSLSGVLGNEQFF. CDR3 nucleotides: TGCGCCAGCAGCTTAAGCGGAGTATTGGGCAATGAGCAGTTCTTC.

V is TRBV4-2 and J is TRBJ2-3; 8 bases are a match to TRBD2. Germline values: CDR1 LGHNA, CDR2 YNFKEQ. The CDR3 sequence is 17 residues long. V shed 0 bases and J 4 bases; nucleotides not matched to a gene: 9. The CDR3 loop is CASSQDRTGGPSDTQYF. Here the CDR3 DNA reads TGTGCCAGCAGCCAAGATAGGACGGGAGGGCCGTCAGATACGCAGTATTTT.

Only a few counts were recorded for this clone. This chain joins TRBV18 and TRBJ2-1, with D possibly TRBD2 on 5 matching bases. The CDR3 is 14 amino acids. The V gene lost 4 bases and the J gene lost 9 bases, with 16 bases spanning the gap. In germline, CDR1 is KGHSH, CDR2 LQKENI. CDR3 in amino acids: CASSLSQEVGEQFF. Here the CDR3 DNA reads TGTGCCAGCTCACTTTCCCAGGAGGTCGGTGAGCAGTTCTTC.

The V gene is TRBV5-1, the J gene TRBJ2-5; D gene unclear. The germline V gene has CDR1 SGHRS and CDR2 YFSETQ. V was cut by 0 bases and J by 1 base, with 10 bases left in between. This CDR3 region has 15 residues. The CDR3 is CASSLALRGQETQYF. The DNA for the CDR3 is TGCGCCAGCAGCTTGGCCTTAAGAGGCCAAGAGACCCAGTACTTC.

This clone has a handful of counts. CDR3 residues: CASSVGTSGGNEQFF. The CDR3 DNA reads as TGTGCCAGCAGCGTGGGGACTAGCGGGGGCAATGAGCAGTTCTTC. V is TRBV7-7 and J is TRBJ2-1; 14 nucleotides match TRBD2. CDR1 SSHAT and CDR2 FNYEAQ come from the germline V gene (reference sequence). Losses at the gene ends were 5 bases for V and 6 bases for J; bases not matched to a gene: 3. This CDR3 spans 15 amino acids.

The chain couples TRBV6-5 to TRBJ2-7; TRBD2 aligns across 12 bases. The V gene end was trimmed by 6 bases and the J gene end by 1 base; junction bases not matched to a gene: 1. The CDR3 loop spans 14 amino acids. CDR1 is MNHEY and CDR2 is SVGAGI in the germline V gene. As DNA, the CDR3 is TGTGCCAGCAGCACTAGCGGGAGGTCCTACGAGCAGTACTTC. Encoded protein: CASSTSGRSYEQYF.

The chain joins TRBV29-1 to TRBJ2-2; D not resolved. Between the trimmed V and J ends, which lost 8 bases and 0 bases, there was a span of 19 bases. There are 16 residues in the CDR3. CDR1 is SQVTM and CDR2 is ANQGSEA in the germline V gene. CDR3 DNA sequence: TGCAGCCCCCTCCTAACCGAACACCCGAACACCGGGGAGCTGTTTTTT. This gives the protein CSPLLTEHPNTGELFF.

This clone was picked up many times. CDR3: CASYRGNYGYTF. In DNA form, the CDR3 reads TGTGCCTCCTACAGGGGTAACTATGGCTACACCTTC. The rearrangement joins TRBV30 to TRBJ1-2, with 7 nucleotides matching TRBD1. CDR1 and CDR2 from the germline V gene are GTSNPN and SVGIG (reference sequence). The CDR3 is 12 amino acids. V lost 7 bases, J lost 1 base, and 3 bases stayed unmatched. The full variable domain, its missing parts supplied by reference TRBV30 and TRBJ1-2, is SQTIHQWPATLVQPVGSPLSLECTVEGTSNPNLYWYRQAAGRGLQLLFYSVGIGQISSEVPQNLSASRPQDRQFILSSKKLLLSDSGFYLCASYRGNYGYTFGSGTRLTVV.

Points on this clone: The same CDR3 can be traced to other DNA sequences in this sample. The chain links TRBV9 to TRBJ2-3, with D unclear. Germline V gives CDR1 SGDLS, CDR2 YYNGEE. This CDR3 has 11 amino acids. V lost 0 bases to trimming and J lost 6 bases, with 2 bases between them. CDR3 in amino acids: CASSVGDTQYF. CDR3 DNA sequence: TGTGCCAGCAGCGTAGGGGATACGCAGTATTTT.

This clone was detected only a few times. CDR3: CASSSLGQGREQYF. In DNA, the CDR3 is TGTGCCAGCAGCTCTCTGGGACAGGGACGAGAGCAGTACTTC. This chain connects TRBV6-6 to TRBJ2-7; 9 nucleotides match TRBD1. V shed 6 bases and J 7 bases; nucleotides not matched to a gene: 10. The CDR3 runs to 14 residues. Germline V gene sequence: CDR1 MNHNY, CDR2 SVGAGI (reference sequence).

This clone was picked up a small number of times. The chain has TRBV2 and TRBJ2-2; D possibly corresponds to TRBD1 (6 bases). CDR1 SNHLY and CDR2 FYNNEI come from the germline V gene. Between the trimmed V and J ends, which lost 3 bases and 5 bases, there was a span of 10 bases. CDR3 length: 14 residues. The chain's CDR3 is CASSEEQGTGELFF. In nucleotides, the CDR3 is TGTGCCAGCAGTGAGGAACAGGGAACCGGGGAGCTGTTTTTT.

This clone was recorded a few times. This sequence joins TRBV9 and TRBJ2-3; D is unclear. The V gene's germline CDR1 is SGDLS and CDR2 YYNGEE. V lost 0 bases and J 2 bases, leaving 7 bases between the germline ends. The CDR3 has 14 residues. For the CDR3, the DNA is TGTGCCAGCAGCGTAGTGACCTTCACAGATACGCAGTATTTT. Translated: CASSVVTFTDTQYF.

In its sample, this clone was seen a few times. V gene TRBV2 combines with J gene TRBJ1-1; D not resolved. With 5 bases removed from V and 4 bases from J, the gap between germline ends came to 8 bases. This CDR3 has 12 residues. Germline values: CDR1 SNHLY, CDR2 FYNNEI. CDR3 bases: TGTGCCAGCAGTCCGGTGTCCACTGAAGCTTTCTTT. Its translation is CASSPVSTEAFF.

The CDR3: CASKRTGSNYGYTF. CDR3 sequence (DNA): TGTGCCAGCAAACGGACAGGGAGCAACTATGGCTACACCTTC. V usage is TRBV27 and J usage is TRBJ1-2; TRBD1 matches 8 bases. V shed 7 bases, J shed 2 bases, and the junction held 6 bases outside the gene matches. Germline lookup yields CDR1 MNHEY and CDR2 SMNVEV (reference sequence). The CDR3 is 14 residues long.

The V call is TRBV10-3, the J call TRBJ2-7; 8 nucleotides align to TRBD2. V lost 4 bases, J lost 3 bases, and 2 bases stayed unmatched. From germline, CDR1 is ENHRY and CDR2 SYGVKD. The length of the CDR3 is 13 residues. The CDR3 region is CAISAGTSYEQYF. The DNA for the CDR3 is TGTGCCATCAGTGCCGGGACTAGCTACGAGCAGTACTTC.

The rearrangement uses TRBV28 and TRBJ2-5; D gene unclear. V lost 6 bases and J 2 bases, leaving 7 bases between the germline ends. CDR1 is MDHEN, CDR2 SYDVKM, per germline. CDR3 length equals 12 residues. The CDR3 protein is CASSTVQETQYF. DNA of the CDR3: TGTGCCAGCAGCACGGTTCAAGAGACCCAGTACTTC. Using reference TRBV28 and TRBJ2-5 for the parts outside the CDR3, the full variable domain is DVKVTQSSRYLVKRTGEKVFLECVQDMDHENMFWYRQDPGLGLRLIYFSYDVKMKEKGDIPEGYSVSREKKERFSLILESASTNQTSMYLCASSTVQETQYFGPGTRLLVL.

The chain has TRBV10-3 and TRBJ1-2, with a weak D call TRBD1 (5 bases). The CDR3 consists of 12 residues. The V end was cut by 3 bases, the J end by 8 bases, with 10 bases between. CDR1 and CDR2 (germline): ENHRY, SYGVKD. The CDR3 DNA sequence: TGTGCCATCAGTGAATCGACAGAAGGCTACACCTTC. This gives the protein CAISESTEGYTF.

This clone was seen more than once but under ten times. J is TRBJ1-2 and V is TRBV4-1, with D possibly TRBD1 on 5 matching bases. Trimming removed 7 bases at V and 3 bases at J, with 12 bases between. Per germline, CDR1 MGHRA and CDR2 YSYEKL. CDR3 size: 13 residues. The CDR3 loop reads CASNRGGDYGYTF. The CDR3 DNA reads as TGCGCCAGCAATAGGGGCGGGGACTATGGCTACACCTTC.

This clone was seen only a few times. The rearrangement joins TRBV29-1 to TRBJ1-4; 7 positions agree with TRBD1. Trimming removed 6 bases from V and 3 bases from J; junction bases left unmatched: 10. The germline CDR1 and CDR2 sequences are SQVTM and ANQGSEA. The CDR3 has 15 amino acids. The CDR3 sequence: CSVARLGQPNEKLFF. In DNA, the CDR3 is TGCAGCGTCGCCAGACTGGGACAGCCTAATGAAAAACTGTTTTTT.

The rearrangement joins TRBV25-1 to TRBJ2-2; D uncertain. V was trimmed by 0 bases and J by 0 bases, leaving 11 bases between them. This CDR3 has 17 amino acids. The germline V gene has CDR1 MGHDK and CDR2 SYGVNS. This CDR3 is CASSEYLKGTNTGELFF. CDR3 in DNA: TGTGCCAGCAGTGAATATCTTAAGGGTACGAACACCGGGGAGCTGTTTTTT.

This chain connects TRBV4-3 to TRBJ2-1; the match to TRBD2 covers 11 bases. V lost 2 bases, J lost 4 bases, and 4 bases stayed unmatched. This CDR3 has 16 residues. CDR1 and CDR2 (germline): LGHNA, YSLEER. CDR3 sequence reads: CASSQNPSGRYNEQFF. CDR3 sequence (DNA): TGCGCCAGCAGCCAAAACCCTAGCGGGAGGTACAATGAGCAGTTCTTC.

This chain links TRBV5-1 with TRBJ2-4; 12 positions match TRBD1. Trimming removed 4 bases from V and 6 bases from J; junction bases left unmatched: 14. The CDR3 has 18 amino acids. Germline lookup yields CDR1 SGHRS and CDR2 YFSETQ. In DNA form, the CDR3 reads TGCGCCAGCAGCCCCTTTACCGGGACAGGGGGCTATAGAAACATTCAGTACTTC. Translated: CASSPFTGTGGYRNIQYF.

This clone was detected only a few times. The chain employs TRBV29-1 and TRBJ2-5; 8 bases fit TRBD2. Germline CDR1 and CDR2: SQVTM and ANQGSEA. The V and J ends lost 3 bases and 4 bases, in that order; junction bases with no gene match: 1. The CDR3 has 12 residues. The CDR3 is CSVDAGGETQYF. CDR3 DNA: TGCAGCGTTGACGCGGGAGGAGAGACCCAGTACTTC.

This clone was seen more than once but under ten times. The identical CDR3 is also encoded by other nucleotide sequences in the sample. The chain links TRBV9 to TRBJ2-2; D may be TRBD2 (5 bases). From germline, CDR1 is SGDLS and CDR2 YYNGEE. CDR3 length equals 13 residues. Trimming left V 1 base short and J 8 bases short, with 9 bases between. CDR3 nucleotide sequence: TGTGCCAGCAGCGTAACGGGAACTGGGGAGCTGTTTTTT. This translates into CASSVTGTGELFF. Based on the CDR3 plus reference TRBV9 and TRBJ2-2, the full variable domain is DSGVTQTPKHLITATGQRVTLRCSPRSGDLSVYWYQQSLDQGLQFLIQYYNGEERAKGNILERFSAQQFPDLHSELNLSSLELGDSALYFCASSVTGTGELFFGEGSRLTVL.

The chain couples TRBV7-2 to TRBJ2-1, with a possible D match to TRBD2 (5 bases). This CDR3 has 15 amino acids. The germline V gene has CDR1 SGHTA and CDR2 FQGNSA. The ends were cut back, 4 bases at V and 8 bases at J, with 18 bases in the middle. The CDR3: CASSSGLAKFDEQFF. The CDR3, as DNA: TGTGCCAGCAGCTCTGGACTGGCAAAATTCGATGAGCAGTTCTTC.

This chain links TRBV7-9 with TRBJ1-5; D gene ambiguous. The CDR3 has 14 amino acids. Germline V CDR1 and CDR2: SEHNR, FQNEAQ (reference sequence). With 9 bases removed from V and 7 bases from J, the gap between germline ends came to 19 bases. This CDR3 reads CARSLGRRDQPQHF. The CDR3 DNA is TGTGCCAGATCGCTAGGGAGGAGAGACCAGCCCCAGCATTTT.